This is a list of T cell receptor beta chains from one sample in a study of CD8+CD57+ T cells in acquired aplastic anemia. Each CDR3 protein is one row after TCRdb ran MiXCR on the reads. The sample shows 200,000 to 250,000 distinct CDR3 sequences, around 60% of them seen only once. Sequenced input: sorted CD4+, CD8+, or CD8+CD57+ T cells (not recorded which) from PBMCs. All receptors come from a human donor in good health. Each CDR3 is given with its conserved first and last residue. Each record gives: D gene, V gene, CDR3 length, clone size, J gene, CDR3 protein, CDR3 DNA. D genes are given only for firm matches. Expanded clones are given a class, and other clones once, few, many or no size at all.

>.|TRBV2|12|.|TRBJ2-5
CASSRQKETQYF
TGTGCCAGCAGCCGACAGAAAGAGACCCAGTACTTC
>TRBD2|TRBV29-1|14|once|TRBJ2-7
CSVAMTSGSGEQYF
TGCAGCGTGGCTATGACTAGCGGGAGTGGGGAGCAGTACTTC
>.|TRBV20-1|13|.|TRBJ2-5
CSARQQGGETQYF
TGCAGTGCTAGACAACAGGGCGGTGAGACCCAGTACTTC
>TRBD1|TRBV5-1|15|.|TRBJ1-4
CASSFQGEANEKLFF
TGCGCCAGCAGCTTCCAGGGGGAAGCTAATGAAAAACTGTTTTTT
>TRBD2|TRBV7-9|16|.|TRBJ2-7
CASSLGGGLAGRIQYF
TGTGCCAGCAGCTTAGGGGGGGGACTAGCGGGGCGGATTCAGTACTTC
>TRBD2|TRBV7-8|16|many|TRBJ2-1
CASSPLAGEGSDEQFF
TGTGCCAGCAGCCCCCTAGCGGGAGAGGGATCCGATGAGCAGTTCTTC
>.|TRBV7-9|15|once|TRBJ2-1
CASSPAVRGAGELFF
TGTGCCAGCAGCCCTGCGGTGAGGGGGGCCGGGGAGCTGTTCTTC
>.|TRBV7-9|15|.|TRBJ1-4
CASSPRLATNEKLFF
TGTGCCAGCAGCCCTAGACTCGCGACTAATGAAAAACTGTTTTTT
>TRBD2|TRBV7-2|15|.|TRBJ2-5
CASSFQGLAKETQYF
TGTGCCAGCAGCTTCCAGGGACTAGCGAAGGAGACCCAGTACTTC
>.|TRBV7-8|14|.|TRBJ2-7
CASSLGERAGWQYF
TGTGCCAGCAGCTTAGGGGAGAGGGCAGGTTGGCAGTACTTC
>.|TRBV5-1|13|.|TRBJ1-2
CASNLGQQGRYTF
TGCGCCAGTAACCTAGGACAGCAGGGCCGCTACACCTTC
>.|TRBV2|13|once|TRBJ2-7
CASKRDDGHEQYF
TGTGCCAGCAAAAGAGACGACGGCCACGAGCAGTACTTC
>.|TRBV27|15|many|TRBJ1-5
CASSLSSGEYQPQHF
TGTGCCAGCAGTTTATCATCAGGGGAGTACCAGCCCCAGCATTTT
>.|TRBV5-1|14|.|TRBJ2-7
CASRSGTRVYEQYF
TGCGCCAGCAGGTCCGGGACGAGGGTCTACGAGCAGTACTTC
>.|TRBV20-1|12|.|TRBJ2-7
CSASRDHDEQYF
TGCAGTGCTAGCAGGGACCACGACGAGCAGTACTTC
>.|TRBV19|12|.|TRBJ1-6
CASSHPREPLHF
TGTGCCAGTAGTCATCCCCGGGAACCCCTCCACTTT
>TRBD1|TRBV10-1|14|.|TRBJ1-2
CASRRTGLYYGYTF
TGCGCCAGCAGAAGGACAGGGCTATACTATGGCTACACCTTC
>TRBD1|TRBV7-2|16|.|TRBJ2-7
CASSLLGTGYFYEQYF
TGTGCCAGCAGCTTACTAGGGACAGGGTATTTCTACGAGCAGTACTTC
>TRBD2|TRBV19|16|.|TRBJ2-1
CASIGTSGDTYNEQFF
TGTGCCAGTATTGGGACTAGCGGGGACACCTACAATGAGCAGTTCTTC
>TRBD1|TRBV7-6|15|.|TRBJ2-2
CASTPGTVNTGELFF
TGTGCCAGCACCCCCGGGACAGTCAACACCGGGGAGCTGTTTTTT
>TRBD1|TRBV28|14|many|TRBJ1-5
CASSLDRVNQPQHF
TGTGCCAGCAGTTTAGACAGGGTCAATCAGCCCCAGCATTTT
>.|TRBV4-2|16|many|TRBJ2-2
CASSQDWTEGTGELFF
TGTGCCAGCAGCCAAGATTGGACAGAAGGCACCGGGGAGCTGTTTTTT
>.|TRBV12-5|14|few|TRBJ2-5
CASGLVGLSETQYF
TGTGCTAGTGGTTTGGTTGGACTTTCGGAGACCCAGTACTTC
>TRBD2|TRBV9|18|few|TRBJ2-2
CASSPEGGLASGTGELFF
TGTGCCAGCAGCCCGGAGGGGGGACTAGCGTCGGGCACCGGGGAGCTGTTTTTT
>TRBD1|TRBV9|17|.|TRBJ1-1
CASSQDRDSLGGTEAFF
TGTGCCAGCAGCCAAGACCGGGACAGCCTAGGGGGGACTGAAGCTTTCTTT
>TRBD2|TRBV6-5|16|many|TRBJ2-1
CASSYGLAVLYNEQFF
TGTGCCAGCAGTTACGGACTAGCGGTACTCTACAATGAGCAGTTCTTC
>.|TRBV7-6|14|many|TRBJ1-1
CASSFLTGRAEAFF
TGTGCCAGCAGCTTCCTGACGGGTAGGGCTGAAGCTTTCTTT